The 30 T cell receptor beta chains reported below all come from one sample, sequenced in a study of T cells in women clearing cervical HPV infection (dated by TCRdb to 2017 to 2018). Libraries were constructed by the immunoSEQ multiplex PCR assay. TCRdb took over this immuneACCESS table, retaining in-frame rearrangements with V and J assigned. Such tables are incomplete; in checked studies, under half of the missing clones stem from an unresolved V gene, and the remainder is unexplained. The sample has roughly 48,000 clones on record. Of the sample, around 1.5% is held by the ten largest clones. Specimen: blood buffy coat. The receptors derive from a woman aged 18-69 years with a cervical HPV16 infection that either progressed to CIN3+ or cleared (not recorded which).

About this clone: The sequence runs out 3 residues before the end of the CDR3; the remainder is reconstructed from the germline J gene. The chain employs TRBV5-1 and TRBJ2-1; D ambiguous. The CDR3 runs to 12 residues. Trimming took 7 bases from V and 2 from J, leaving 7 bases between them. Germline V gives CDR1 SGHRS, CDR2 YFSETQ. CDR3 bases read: TGCGCCAGCCGCGGCCCCTACAATGAG. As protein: CASRGPYNE. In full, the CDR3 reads CASRGPYNEQFF. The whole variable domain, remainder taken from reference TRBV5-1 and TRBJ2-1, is KAGVTQTPRYLIKTRGQQVTLSCSPISGHRSVSWYQQTPGQGLQFLFEYFSETQRNKGNFPGRFSGRQFSNSRSEMNVSTLELGDSALYLCASRGPYNEQFFGPGTRLTVL.

CDR3 DNA, as far as it was read: TGTGCCAGCACTTCAGGGTGGCCCTCGAACACCGGGGAG. Translated, it gives CASTSGWPSNTGE. The whole CDR3 region reads CASTSGWPSNTGELFF. This chain links TRBV2 with TRBJ2-2; D is perhaps TRBD1 (5 bases). The missing CDR3 end, 3 residues past where the read stops, is filled in from the germline J gene. Germline lookup yields CDR1 SNHLY and CDR2 FYNNEI. The CDR3 has 16 amino acids. Trimming shortened V by 7 bases and J by 0 bases, and 15 bases separated the two germline ends. Together with reference TRBV2 and TRBJ2-2, the CDR3 gives the full variable domain: EPEVTQTPSHQVTQMGQEVILRCVPISNHLYFYWYRQILGQKVEFLVSFYNNEISEKSEIFDDQFSVERPDGSNFTLKIRSTKLEDSAMYFCASTSGWPSNTGELFFGEGSRLTVL.

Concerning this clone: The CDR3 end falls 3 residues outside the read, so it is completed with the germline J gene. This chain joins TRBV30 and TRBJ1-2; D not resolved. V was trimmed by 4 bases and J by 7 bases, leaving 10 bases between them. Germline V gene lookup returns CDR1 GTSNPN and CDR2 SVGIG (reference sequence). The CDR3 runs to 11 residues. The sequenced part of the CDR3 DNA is TGTGCCTGGACCAGCGGATCTGGC. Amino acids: CAWTSGSG. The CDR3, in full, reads CAWTSGSGYTF.

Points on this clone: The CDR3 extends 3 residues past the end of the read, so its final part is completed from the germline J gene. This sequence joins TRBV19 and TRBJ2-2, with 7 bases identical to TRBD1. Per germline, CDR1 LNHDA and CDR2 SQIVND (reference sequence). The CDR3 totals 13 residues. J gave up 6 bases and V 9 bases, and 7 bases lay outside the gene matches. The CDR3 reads CASNRQGAGELFF. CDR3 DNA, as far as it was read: TGTGCCAGCAATCGACAGGGCGCCGGGGAG.

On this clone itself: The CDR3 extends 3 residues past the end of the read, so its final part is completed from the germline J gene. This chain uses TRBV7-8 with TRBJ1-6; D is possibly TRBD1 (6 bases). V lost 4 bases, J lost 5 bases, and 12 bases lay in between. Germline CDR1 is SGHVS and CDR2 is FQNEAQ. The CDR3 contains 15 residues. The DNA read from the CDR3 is TGTGCCAGCAGCTACCCCAGGGGTAATAATTCACCC. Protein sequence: CASSYPRGNNSP. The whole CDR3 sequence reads CASSYPRGNNSPLHF.

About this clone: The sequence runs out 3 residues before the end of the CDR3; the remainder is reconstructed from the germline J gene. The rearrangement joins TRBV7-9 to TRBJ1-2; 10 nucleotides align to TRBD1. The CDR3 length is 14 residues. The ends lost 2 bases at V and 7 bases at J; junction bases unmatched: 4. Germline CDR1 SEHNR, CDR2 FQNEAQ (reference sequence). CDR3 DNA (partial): TGTGCCAGCAGCTTAACGACAGGGGGCTCTGGC. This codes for CASSLTTGGSG. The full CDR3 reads CASSLTTGGSGYTF.

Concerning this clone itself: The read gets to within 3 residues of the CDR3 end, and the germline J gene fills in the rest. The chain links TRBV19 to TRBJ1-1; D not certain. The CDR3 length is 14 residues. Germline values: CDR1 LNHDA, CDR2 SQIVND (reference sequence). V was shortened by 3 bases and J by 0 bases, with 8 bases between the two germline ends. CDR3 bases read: TGTGCCAGTAGTATGGGCGGGCTGAACACTGAA. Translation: CASSMGGLNTE. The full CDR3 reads CASSMGGLNTEAFF.

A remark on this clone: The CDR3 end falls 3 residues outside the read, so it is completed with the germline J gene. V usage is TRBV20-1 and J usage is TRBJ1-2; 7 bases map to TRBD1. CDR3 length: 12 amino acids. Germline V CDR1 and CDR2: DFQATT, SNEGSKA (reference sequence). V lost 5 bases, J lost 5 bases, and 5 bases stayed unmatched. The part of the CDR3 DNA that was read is TGCAGTGCTGGGGACAGTCAATATGGC. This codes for CSAGDSQYG. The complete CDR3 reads CSAGDSQYGYTF.

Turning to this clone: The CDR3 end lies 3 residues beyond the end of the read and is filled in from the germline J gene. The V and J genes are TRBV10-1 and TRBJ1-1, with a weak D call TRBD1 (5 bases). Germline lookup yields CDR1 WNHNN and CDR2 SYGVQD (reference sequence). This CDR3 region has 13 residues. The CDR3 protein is CASSDPVSTVAFF. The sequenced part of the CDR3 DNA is TGCGCCAGCAGTGACCCCGTGTCGACAGTG.

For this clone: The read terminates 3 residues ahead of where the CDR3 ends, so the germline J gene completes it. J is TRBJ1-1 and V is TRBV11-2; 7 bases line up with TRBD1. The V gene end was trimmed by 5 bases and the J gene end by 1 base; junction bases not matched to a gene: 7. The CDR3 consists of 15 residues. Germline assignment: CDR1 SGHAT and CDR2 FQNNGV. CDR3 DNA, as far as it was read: TGTGCCAGCAGCCGACCTCAGGGGGGGAACACTGAA. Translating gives CASSRPQGGNTE. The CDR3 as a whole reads CASSRPQGGNTEAFF.

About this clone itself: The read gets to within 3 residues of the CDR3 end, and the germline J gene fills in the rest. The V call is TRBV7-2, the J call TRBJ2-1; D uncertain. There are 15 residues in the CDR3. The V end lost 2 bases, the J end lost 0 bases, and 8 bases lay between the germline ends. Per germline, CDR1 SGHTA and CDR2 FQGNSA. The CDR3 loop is CASSLKGPSYNEQFF. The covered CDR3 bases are TGTGCCAGCAGCTTAAAGGGCCCCTCCTACAATGAG.

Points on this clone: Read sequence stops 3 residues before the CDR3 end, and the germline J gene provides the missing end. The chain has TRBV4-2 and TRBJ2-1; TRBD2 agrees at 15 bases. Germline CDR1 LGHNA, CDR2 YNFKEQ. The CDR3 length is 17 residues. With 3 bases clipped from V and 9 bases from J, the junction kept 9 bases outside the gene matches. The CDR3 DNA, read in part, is TGTGCCAGCAGCCATTTAACGCCGGGACTAGCGGGAGGTGAG. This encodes CASSHLTPGLAGGE. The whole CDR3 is CASSHLTPGLAGGEQFF.

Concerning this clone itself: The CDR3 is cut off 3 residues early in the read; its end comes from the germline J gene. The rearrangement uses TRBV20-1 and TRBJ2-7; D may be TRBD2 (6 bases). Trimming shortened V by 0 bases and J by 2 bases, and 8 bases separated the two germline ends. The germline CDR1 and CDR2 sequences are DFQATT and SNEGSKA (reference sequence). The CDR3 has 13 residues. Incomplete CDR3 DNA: TGCAGTGCTAGAGACAGGAGGGCCTACGAG. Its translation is CSARDRRAYE. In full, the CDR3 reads CSARDRRAYEQYF.

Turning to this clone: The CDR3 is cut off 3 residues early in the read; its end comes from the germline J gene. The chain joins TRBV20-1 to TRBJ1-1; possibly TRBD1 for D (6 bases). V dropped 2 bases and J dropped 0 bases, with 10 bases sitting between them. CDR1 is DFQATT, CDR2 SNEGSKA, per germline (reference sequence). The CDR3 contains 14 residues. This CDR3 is CSARKGVVNTEAFF. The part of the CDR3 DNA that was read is TGCAGTGCTAGAAAGGGGGTGGTGAACACTGAA.

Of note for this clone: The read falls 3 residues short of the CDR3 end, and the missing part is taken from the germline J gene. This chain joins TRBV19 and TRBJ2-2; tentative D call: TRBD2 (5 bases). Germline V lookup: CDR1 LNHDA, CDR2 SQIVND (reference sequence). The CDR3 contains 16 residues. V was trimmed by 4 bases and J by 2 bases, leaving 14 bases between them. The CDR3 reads CASSRQSRLNTGELFF. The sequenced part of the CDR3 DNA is TGTGCCAGTAGTAGGCAGTCCCGACTAAACACCGGGGAG.

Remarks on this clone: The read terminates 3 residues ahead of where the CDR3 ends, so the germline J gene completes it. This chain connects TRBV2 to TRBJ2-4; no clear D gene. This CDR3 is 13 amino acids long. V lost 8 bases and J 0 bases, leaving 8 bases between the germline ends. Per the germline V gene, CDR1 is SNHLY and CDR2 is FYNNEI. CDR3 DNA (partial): TGTGCCAGCGCCCCGGGAGCCAAAAACATT. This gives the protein CASAPGAKNI. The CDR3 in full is CASAPGAKNIQYF. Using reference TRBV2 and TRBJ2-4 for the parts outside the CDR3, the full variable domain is EPEVTQTPSHQVTQMGQEVILRCVPISNHLYFYWYRQILGQKVEFLVSFYNNEISEKSEIFDDQFSVERPDGSNFTLKIRSTKLEDSAMYFCASAPGAKNIQYFGAGTRLSVL.

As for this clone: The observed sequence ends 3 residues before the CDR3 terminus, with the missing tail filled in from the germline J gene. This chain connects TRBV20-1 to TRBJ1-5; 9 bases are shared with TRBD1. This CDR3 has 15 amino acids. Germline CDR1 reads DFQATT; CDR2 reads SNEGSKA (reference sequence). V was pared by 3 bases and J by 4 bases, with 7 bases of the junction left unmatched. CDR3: CSARPTGTGNQPQHF. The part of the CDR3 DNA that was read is TGCAGTGCTAGGCCCACCGGGACAGGGAATCAGCCC.

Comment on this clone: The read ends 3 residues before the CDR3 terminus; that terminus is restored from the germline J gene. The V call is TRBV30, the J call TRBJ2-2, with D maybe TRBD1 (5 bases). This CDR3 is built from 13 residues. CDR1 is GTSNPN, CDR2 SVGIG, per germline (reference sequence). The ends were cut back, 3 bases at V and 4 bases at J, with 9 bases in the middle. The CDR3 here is CAWRGEITGELFF. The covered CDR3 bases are TGTGCCTGGAGAGGGGAAATCACCGGGGAG.

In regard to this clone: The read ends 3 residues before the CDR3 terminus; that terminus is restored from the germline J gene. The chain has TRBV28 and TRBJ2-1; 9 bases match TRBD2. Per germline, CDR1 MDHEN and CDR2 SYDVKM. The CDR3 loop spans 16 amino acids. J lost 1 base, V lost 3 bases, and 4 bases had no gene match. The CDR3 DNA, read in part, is TGTGCCAGCAGTTTCAGCGGGAGGCCATCCTACAATGAG. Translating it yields CASSFSGRPSYNE. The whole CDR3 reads CASSFSGRPSYNEQFF.

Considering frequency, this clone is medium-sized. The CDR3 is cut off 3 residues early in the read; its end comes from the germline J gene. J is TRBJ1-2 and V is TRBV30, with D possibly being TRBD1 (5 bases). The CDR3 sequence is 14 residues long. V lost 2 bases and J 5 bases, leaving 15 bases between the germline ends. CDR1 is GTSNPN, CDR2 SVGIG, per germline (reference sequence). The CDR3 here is CAWSHPTGVYGYTF. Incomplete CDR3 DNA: TGTGCCTGGAGTCATCCTACAGGCGTTTATGGC.

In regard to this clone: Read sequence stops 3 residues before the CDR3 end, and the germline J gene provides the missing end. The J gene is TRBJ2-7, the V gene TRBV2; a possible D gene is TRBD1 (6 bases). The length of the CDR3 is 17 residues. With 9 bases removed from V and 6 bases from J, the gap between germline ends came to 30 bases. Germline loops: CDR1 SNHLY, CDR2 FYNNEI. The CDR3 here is CARQIHQGSGLGGEQYF. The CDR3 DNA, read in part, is TGTGCCAGACAGATTCACCAGGGGTCCGGACTTGGAGGCGAG.

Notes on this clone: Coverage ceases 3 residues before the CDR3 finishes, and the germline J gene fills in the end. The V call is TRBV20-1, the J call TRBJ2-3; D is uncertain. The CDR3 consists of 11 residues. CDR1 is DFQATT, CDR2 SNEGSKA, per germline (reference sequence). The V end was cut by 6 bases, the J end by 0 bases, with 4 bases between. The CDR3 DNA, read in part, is TGCAGTGCCTCTAGCACAGATACG. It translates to CSASSTDT. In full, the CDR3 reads CSASSTDTQYF.

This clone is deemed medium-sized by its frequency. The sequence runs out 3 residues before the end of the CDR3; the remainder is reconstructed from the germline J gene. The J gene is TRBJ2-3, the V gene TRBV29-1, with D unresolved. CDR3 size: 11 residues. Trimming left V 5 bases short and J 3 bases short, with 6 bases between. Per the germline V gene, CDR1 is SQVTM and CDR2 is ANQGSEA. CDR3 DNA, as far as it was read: TGCAGCGTTAAGGTTACAGATACG. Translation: CSVKVTDT. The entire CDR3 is CSVKVTDTQYF.

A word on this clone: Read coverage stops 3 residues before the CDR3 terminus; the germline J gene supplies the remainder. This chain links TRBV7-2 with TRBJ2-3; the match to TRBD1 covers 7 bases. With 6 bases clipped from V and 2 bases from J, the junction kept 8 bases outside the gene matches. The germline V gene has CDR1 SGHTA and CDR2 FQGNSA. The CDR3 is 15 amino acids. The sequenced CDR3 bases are TGTGCCAGCAGTCAGACAGGGTTACTCACAGATACG. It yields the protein CASSQTGLLTDT. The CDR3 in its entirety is CASSQTGLLTDTQYF.

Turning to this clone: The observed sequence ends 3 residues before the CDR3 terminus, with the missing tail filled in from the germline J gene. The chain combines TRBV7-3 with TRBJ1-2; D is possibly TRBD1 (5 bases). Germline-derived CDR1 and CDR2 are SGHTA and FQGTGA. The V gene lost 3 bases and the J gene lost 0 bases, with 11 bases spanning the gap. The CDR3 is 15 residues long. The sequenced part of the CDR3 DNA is TGTGCCAGCAGCTTTTCAGGGCGACCTAACTATGGC. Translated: CASSFSGRPNYG. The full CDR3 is CASSFSGRPNYGYTF.

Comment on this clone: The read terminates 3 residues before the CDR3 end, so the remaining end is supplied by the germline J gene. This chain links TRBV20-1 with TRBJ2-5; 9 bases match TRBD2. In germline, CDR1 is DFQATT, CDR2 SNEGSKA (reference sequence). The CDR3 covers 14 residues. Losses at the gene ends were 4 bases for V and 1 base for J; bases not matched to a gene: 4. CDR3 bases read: TGCAGTGCTATGTCGCGGGAGGGCCAAGAGACC. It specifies CSAMSREGQET. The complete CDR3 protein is CSAMSREGQETQYF.

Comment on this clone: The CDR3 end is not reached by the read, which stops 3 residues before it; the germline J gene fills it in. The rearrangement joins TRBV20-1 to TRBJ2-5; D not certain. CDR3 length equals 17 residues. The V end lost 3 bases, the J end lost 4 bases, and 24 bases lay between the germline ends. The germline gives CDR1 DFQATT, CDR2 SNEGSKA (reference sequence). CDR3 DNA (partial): TGCAGTGCTAGGCCCATCAAGAATTTCGGTTCGGGAGAGACC. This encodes CSARPIKNFGSGET. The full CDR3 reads CSARPIKNFGSGETQYF.

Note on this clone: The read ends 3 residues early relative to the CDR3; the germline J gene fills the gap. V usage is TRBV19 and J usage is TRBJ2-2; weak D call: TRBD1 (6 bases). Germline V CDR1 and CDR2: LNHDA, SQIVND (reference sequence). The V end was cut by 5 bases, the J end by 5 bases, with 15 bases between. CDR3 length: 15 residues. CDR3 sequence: CASSVTGLGTGELFF. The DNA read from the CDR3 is TGTGCCAGTAGTGTTACAGGGTTAGGGACCGGGGAG.

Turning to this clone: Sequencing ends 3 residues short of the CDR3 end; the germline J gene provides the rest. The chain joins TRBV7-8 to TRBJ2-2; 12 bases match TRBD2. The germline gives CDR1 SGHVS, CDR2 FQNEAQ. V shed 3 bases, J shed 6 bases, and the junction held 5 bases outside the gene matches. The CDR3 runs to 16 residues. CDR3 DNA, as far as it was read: TGTGCCAGCAGCTTGACTAGCGGGAGAGGGTCCGGGGAG. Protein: CASSLTSGRGSGE. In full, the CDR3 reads CASSLTSGRGSGELFF.

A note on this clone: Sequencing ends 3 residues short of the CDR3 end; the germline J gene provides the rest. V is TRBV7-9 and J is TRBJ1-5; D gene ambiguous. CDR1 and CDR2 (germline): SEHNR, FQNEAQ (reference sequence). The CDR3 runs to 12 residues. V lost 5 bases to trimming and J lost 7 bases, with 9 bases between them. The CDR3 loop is CASSLLSQPQHF. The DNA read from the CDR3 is TGTGCCAGCAGCCTACTGTCCCAGCCC.